This T cell receptor (beta chain) emerged from a study of T cell repertoires in cytomegalovirus infection. Across the whole study: An indication of both CMV infection and matching HLA type came from public TCR beta signatures.

TCRdb re-analysed the reads in MiXCR, keeping a single row per CDR3 protein. The data hold 200,000 or so distinct CDR3 sequences, with 28% observed a single time. As to this clonotype: Its target is unknown.

Study-wide findings and caveats: The ex vivo response was dominated by HLA-C-restricted CMV-specific TCR beta clonotypes. CMV carriers having the relevant HLA were flagged by cumulative public TCR beta family frequency.

This CDR3 contains 14 residues. The J segment lost 8 bases and the V segment lost 6 bases, leaving 11 bases of the junction unmatched. The germline gives CDR1 MNHGY, CDR2 SAAAGT. This clonotype originated in a human donor in good health (CMV status not recorded). Some clones in this sample may be carry-over from other donors' samples. This chain connects TRBV6-8 to TRBJ1-1; TRBD1 matches at 8 bases. Sequenced material: PBMCs. The CDR3 reads CASRHLQGASEAFF. The CDR3 DNA reads TGTGCCAGCAGGCATCTTCAGGGGGCATCCGAAGCTTTCTTT.